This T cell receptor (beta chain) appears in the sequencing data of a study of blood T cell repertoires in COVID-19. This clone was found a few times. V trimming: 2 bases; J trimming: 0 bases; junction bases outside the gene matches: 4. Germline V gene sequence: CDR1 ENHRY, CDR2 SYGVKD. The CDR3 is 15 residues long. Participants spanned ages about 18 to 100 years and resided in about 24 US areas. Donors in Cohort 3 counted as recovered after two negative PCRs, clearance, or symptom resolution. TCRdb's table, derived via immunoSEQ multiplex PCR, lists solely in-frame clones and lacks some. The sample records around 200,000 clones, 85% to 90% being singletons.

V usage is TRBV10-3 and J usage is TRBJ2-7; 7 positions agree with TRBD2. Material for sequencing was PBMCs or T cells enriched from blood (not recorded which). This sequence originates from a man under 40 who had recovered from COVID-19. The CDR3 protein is CAISEAGGGSYEQYF. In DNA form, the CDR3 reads TGTGCCATCAGTGAGGCTGGCGGGGGCTCCTACGAGCAGTACTTC.